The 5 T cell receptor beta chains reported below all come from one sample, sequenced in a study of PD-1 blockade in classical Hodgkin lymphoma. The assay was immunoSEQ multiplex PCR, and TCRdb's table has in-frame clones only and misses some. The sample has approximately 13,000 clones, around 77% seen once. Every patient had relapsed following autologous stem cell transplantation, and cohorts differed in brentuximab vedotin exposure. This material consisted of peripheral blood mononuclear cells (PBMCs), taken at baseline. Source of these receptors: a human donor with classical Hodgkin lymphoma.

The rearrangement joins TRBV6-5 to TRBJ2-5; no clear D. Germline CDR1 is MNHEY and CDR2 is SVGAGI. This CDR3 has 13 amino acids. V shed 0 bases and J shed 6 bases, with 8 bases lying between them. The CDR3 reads CASSYSFSKTQYF. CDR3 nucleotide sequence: TGTGCCAGCAGTTACTCGTTTAGTAAGACCCAGTACTTC.

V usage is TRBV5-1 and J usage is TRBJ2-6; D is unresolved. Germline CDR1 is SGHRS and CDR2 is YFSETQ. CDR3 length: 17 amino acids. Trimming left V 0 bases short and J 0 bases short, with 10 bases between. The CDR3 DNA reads TGCGCCAGCAGCTTGGGTTTTGGCCCCTCTGGGGCCAACGTCCTGACTTTC. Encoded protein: CASSLGFGPSGANVLTF.

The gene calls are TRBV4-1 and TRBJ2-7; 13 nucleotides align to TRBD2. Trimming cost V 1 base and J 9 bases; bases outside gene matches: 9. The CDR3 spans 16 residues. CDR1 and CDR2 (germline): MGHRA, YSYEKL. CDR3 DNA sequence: TGCGCCAGCAGCCAAGCCTTAGGACTAGCGGGAGCAGCGCAGTACTTC. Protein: CASSQALGLAGAAQYF.

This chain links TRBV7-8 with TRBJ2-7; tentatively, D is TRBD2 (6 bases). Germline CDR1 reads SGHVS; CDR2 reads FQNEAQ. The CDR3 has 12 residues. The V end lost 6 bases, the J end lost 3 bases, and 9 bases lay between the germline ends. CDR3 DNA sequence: TGTGCCAGCAGTAGGGGAGGCTACGAGCAGTACTTC. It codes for CASSRGGYEQYF.

CDR3 sequence (DNA): TGTGCCAGCAGTTTTCCGACAGGGGTGCTCAACTCACCCCTCCACTTT. Its protein is CASSFPTGVLNSPLHF. The gene calls are TRBV28 and TRBJ1-6; 8 bases are shared with TRBD1. J lost 10 bases, V lost 3 bases, and 11 bases had no gene match. The CDR3 has 16 amino acids. Germline CDR1 and CDR2: MDHEN and SYDVKM.